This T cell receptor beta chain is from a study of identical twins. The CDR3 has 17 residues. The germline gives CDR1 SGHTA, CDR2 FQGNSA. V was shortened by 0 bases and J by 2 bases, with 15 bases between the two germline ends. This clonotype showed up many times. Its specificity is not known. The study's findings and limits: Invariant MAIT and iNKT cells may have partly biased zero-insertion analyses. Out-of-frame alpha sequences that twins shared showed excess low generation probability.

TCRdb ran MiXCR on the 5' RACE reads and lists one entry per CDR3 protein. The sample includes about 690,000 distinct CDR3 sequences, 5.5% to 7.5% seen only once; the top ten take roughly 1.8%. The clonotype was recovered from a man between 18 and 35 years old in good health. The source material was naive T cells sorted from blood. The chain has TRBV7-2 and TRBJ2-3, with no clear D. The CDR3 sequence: CASSLALVTEVTDTQYF. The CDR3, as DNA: TGTGCCAGCAGCTTAGCGCTGGTAACGGAAGTCACAGATACGCAGTATTTT.